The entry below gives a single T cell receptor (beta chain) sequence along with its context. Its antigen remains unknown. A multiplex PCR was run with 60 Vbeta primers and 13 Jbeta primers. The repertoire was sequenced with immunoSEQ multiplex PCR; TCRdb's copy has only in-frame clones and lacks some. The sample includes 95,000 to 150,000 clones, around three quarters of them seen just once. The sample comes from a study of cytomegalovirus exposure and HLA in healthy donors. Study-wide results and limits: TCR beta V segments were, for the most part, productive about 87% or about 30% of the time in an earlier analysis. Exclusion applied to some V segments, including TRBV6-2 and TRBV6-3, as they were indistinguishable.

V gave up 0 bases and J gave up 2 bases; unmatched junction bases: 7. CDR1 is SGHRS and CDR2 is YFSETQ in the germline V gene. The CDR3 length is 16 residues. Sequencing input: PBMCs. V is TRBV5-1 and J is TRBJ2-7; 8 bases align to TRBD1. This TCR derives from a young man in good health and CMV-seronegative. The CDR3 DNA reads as TGCGCCAGCAGCTTGGGACAGGGGATAAAAACCTACGAGCAGTACTTC. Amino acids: CASSLGQGIKTYEQYF. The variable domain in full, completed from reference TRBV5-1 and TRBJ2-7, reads KAGVTQTPRYLIKTRGQQVTLSCSPISGHRSVSWYQQTPGQGLQFLFEYFSETQRNKGNFPGRFSGRQFSNSRSEMNVSTLELGDSALYLCASSLGQGIKTYEQYFGPGTRLTVT.